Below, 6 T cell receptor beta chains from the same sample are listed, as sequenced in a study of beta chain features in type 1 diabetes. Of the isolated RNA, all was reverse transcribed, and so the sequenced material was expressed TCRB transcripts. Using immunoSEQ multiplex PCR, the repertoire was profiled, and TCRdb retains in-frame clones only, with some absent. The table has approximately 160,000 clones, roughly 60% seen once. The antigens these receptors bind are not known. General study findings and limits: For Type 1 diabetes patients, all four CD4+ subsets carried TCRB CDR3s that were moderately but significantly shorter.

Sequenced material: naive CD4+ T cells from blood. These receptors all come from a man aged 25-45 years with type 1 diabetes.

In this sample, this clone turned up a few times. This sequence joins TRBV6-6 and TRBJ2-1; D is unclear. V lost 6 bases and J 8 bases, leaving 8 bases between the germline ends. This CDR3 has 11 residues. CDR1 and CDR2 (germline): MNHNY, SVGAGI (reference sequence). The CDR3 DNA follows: TGTGCCAGCAGCATTATTTATGAGCAGTTCTTC. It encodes CASSIIYEQFF.

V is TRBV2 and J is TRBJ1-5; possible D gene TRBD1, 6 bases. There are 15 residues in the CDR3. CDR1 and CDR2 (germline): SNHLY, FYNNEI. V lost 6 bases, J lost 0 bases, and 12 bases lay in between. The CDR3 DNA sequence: TGTGCCAGCAGCCCCGGACAGACTAGCAATCAGCCCCAGCATTTT. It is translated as CASSPGQTSNQPQHF.

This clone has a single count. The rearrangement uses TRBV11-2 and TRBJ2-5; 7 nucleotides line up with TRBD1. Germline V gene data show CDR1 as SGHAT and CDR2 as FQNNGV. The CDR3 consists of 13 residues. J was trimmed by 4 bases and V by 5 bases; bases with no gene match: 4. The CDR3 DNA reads TGTGCCAGCAGCATGGGACAGCGAGAGACCCAGTACTTC. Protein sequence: CASSMGQRETQYF.

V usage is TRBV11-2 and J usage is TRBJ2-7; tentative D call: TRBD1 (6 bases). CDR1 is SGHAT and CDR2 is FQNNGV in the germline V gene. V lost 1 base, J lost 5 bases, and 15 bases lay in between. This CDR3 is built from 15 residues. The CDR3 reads CASSLARPGVHEQYF. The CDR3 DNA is TGTGCCAGCAGCTTAGCTAGACCAGGGGTGCACGAGCAGTACTTC.

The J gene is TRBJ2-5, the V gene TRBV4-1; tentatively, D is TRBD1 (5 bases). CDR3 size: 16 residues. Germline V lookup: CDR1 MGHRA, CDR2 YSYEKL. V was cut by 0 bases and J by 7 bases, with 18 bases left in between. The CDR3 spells CASSQDRQPEVGTQYF. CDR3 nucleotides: TGCGCCAGCAGCCAAGATCGACAGCCTGAGGTGGGGACCCAGTACTTC.

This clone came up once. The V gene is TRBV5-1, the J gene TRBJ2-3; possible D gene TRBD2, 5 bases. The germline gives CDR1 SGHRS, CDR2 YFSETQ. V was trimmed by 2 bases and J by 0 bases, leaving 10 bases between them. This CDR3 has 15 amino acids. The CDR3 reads CASSFGGSSTDTQYF. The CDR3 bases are TGCGCCAGCAGCTTCGGAGGATCTAGCACAGATACGCAGTATTTT.